The 10 T cell receptor beta chains reported below all come from one sample, sequenced in a study of T cell repertoires in ileal Crohn's disease. Clones were read by immunoSEQ multiplex PCR, and TCRdb kept only the in-frame ones, dropping some. The table records several hundred clones, under 95% of them present only once. Sample time point: neoterminal ileum biopsy at postoperative endoscopy, about 6 months after surgery. Sequenced input: ileal tissue. The receptors were gathered from an adult with Crohn's disease.

The chain is built from TRBV4-3 and TRBJ2-7; 11 bases map to TRBD1. CDR1 and CDR2 (germline): LGHNA, YSLEER. This CDR3 comprises 15 residues. After removal of 1 base from V and 5 bases from J, the junction contained 4 bases not matched to a gene. CDR3: CASSQGKDRGHEQYF. The DNA of the CDR3 is TGCGCCAGCAGCCAAGGGAAGGACAGGGGGCACGAGCAGTACTTC.

CDR3 loop: CASSPPGQQETQYF. CDR3 in DNA: TGTGCCAGCAGCCCCCCGGGACAGCAAGAGACCCAGTACTTC. The chain joins TRBV5-4 to TRBJ2-5, with 7 positions matching TRBD1. Per germline, CDR1 SGHNT and CDR2 YYREEE (reference sequence). This CDR3 comprises 14 residues. V lost 4 bases and J lost 2; bases outside the gene matches: 5.

The V gene is TRBV5-5, the J gene TRBJ2-5; D is possibly TRBD2 (6 bases). Germline CDR1 is SGHKS and CDR2 is YYEKEE (reference sequence). CDR3 length: 13 amino acids. The V and J ends lost 3 bases and 4 bases respectively, with 10 bases between them. The CDR3 DNA sequence: TGTGCCAGCAGCTCCGCAGCGGGAGAGACCCAGTACTTC. Encoded protein: CASSSAAGETQYF.

The chain is built from TRBV4-3 and TRBJ1-1; TRBD1 aligns across 9 bases. CDR1 and CDR2 (germline): LGHNA, YSLEER. V trimming: 0 bases; J trimming: 2 bases; junction bases outside the gene matches: 10. The CDR3 consists of 18 residues. CDR3 bases: TGCGCCAGCAGCCAAGATCTAACGACAGGGGGTAGTAACACTGAAGCTTTCTTT. Amino acids: CASSQDLTTGGSNTEAFF.

V and J are TRBV6-5 and TRBJ1-2, with D perhaps TRBD1 (6 bases). The CDR3 runs to 14 residues. The germline V gene has CDR1 MNHEY and CDR2 SVGAGI. V was clipped by 8 bases and J by 4 bases, with 17 bases between them. For the CDR3, the DNA is TGTGCCAGCGGGACTTCAGGGGTAGTCTATGGCTACACCTTC. This encodes CASGTSGVVYGYTF.

The chain links TRBV9 to TRBJ1-1; 7 bases line up with TRBD1. The V gene end was trimmed by 4 bases and the J gene end by 1 base; junction bases not matched to a gene: 7. The CDR3 totals 15 residues. Germline assignment: CDR1 SGDLS and CDR2 YYNGEE. The CDR3 is CASSSKGGRNTEAFF. The CDR3 nucleotides are TGTGCCAGCAGCTCTAAAGGGGGCCGGAACACTGAAGCTTTCTTT.

The chain combines TRBV28 with TRBJ2-1; a possible D gene is TRBD2 (7 bases). This CDR3 spans 16 amino acids. Germline CDR1 and CDR2: MDHEN and SYDVKM. The germline V and J ends were trimmed by 5 bases and 0 bases, with 14 bases remaining between them. The CDR3 sequence: CASSPAGAVSYNEQFF. The CDR3 region has the DNA TGTGCCAGCAGTCCCGCGGGGGCGGTCTCCTACAATGAGCAGTTCTTC.

The genes are TRBV5-4 and TRBJ1-2, with D perhaps matching TRBD1 (6 bases). The CDR3 is 15 amino acids. V lost 4 bases, J lost 4 bases, and 17 bases lay in between. Germline lookup yields CDR1 SGHNT and CDR2 YYREEE (reference sequence). The CDR3 nucleotides read TGTGCCAGCAGCAGTCCCGGGACAAGAAGCTATGGCTACACCTTC. As protein: CASSSPGTRSYGYTF. Filled out from reference TRBV5-4 and TRBJ1-2, the complete variable domain reads ETGVTQSPTHLIKTRGQQVTLRCSSQSGHNTVSWYQQALGQGPQFIFQYYREEENGRGNFPPRFSGLQFPNYSSELNVNALELDDSALYLCASSSPGTRSYGYTFGSGTRLTVV.

V usage is TRBV5-8 and J usage is TRBJ1-1; D is unclear. Germline-derived CDR1 and CDR2 are SGHTS and YDEGEE. The CDR3 is 18 residues long. The V end was cut by 3 bases, the J end by 0 bases, with 21 bases between. The DNA for the CDR3 is TGTGCCAGCAGCTCTGTTTTTTTTATTGGGCGGGTGAACACTGAAGCTTTCTTT. Translated, it gives CASSSVFFIGRVNTEAFF. The full variable domain, with the rest looked up from reference TRBV5-8 and TRBJ1-1, is EAGVTQSPTHLIKTRGQQATLRCSPISGHTSVYWYQQALGLGLQFLLWYDEGEERNRGNFPPRFSGRQFPNYSSELNVNALELEDSALYLCASSSVFFIGRVNTEAFFGQGTRLTVV.

The chain employs TRBV19 and TRBJ2-7, with TRBD1 identical over 8 bases. The V gene end was trimmed by 5 bases and the J gene end by 0 bases; junction bases not matched to a gene: 6. The CDR3 sequence is 15 residues long. Germline CDR1 and CDR2: LNHDA and SQIVND (reference sequence). The CDR3 here is CASSPSGGGSYEQYF. Written as DNA, the CDR3 is TGTGCCAGTAGTCCCTCAGGGGGCGGCTCCTACGAGCAGTACTTC.